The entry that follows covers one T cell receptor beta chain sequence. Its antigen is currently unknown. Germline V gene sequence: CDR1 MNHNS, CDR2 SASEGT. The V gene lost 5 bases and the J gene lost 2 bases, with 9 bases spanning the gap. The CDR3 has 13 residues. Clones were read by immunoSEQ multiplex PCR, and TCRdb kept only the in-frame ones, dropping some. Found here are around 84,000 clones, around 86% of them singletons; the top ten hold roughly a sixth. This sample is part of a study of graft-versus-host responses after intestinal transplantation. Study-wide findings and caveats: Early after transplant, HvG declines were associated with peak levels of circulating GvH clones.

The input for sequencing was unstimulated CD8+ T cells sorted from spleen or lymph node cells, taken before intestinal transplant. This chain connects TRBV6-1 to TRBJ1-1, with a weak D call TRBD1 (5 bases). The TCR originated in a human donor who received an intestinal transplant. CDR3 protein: CASSFQGNTEAFF. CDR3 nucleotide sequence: TGTGCCAGCAGTTTTCAGGGTAACACTGAAGCTTTCTTT.